One sample yielded the 5 T cell receptor beta chains listed below, sequenced in a study of identical twins. TCRdb ran MiXCR on the 5' RACE reads and lists one entry per CDR3 protein. Among roughly 470,000 distinct CDR3 sequences, around an eighth were seen once, and the ten largest hold approximately 1%. These sequences were also reported in another study, on yellow fever vaccine responses in identical twins.

The sample taken for sequencing was CD4+ T cells sorted from blood. The receptor source for this set is a woman aged 18-30 years in good health.

This clonotype came up a few times. CDR3 in DNA: TGCAGTGCAAACGGACAGGGAAGAACTAGCGGAACCTACAATGAGCAGTTCTTC. Amino acid sequence: CSANGQGRTSGTYNEQFF. The gene calls are TRBV20-1 and TRBJ2-1; D could derive from TRBD1 or TRBD2 (8 bases each). V gave up 6 bases and J gave up 2 bases, with 26 bases separating them. Germline CDR1 is DFQATT and CDR2 is SNEGSKA (reference sequence). The CDR3 length is 18 residues.

There are a few counts of this clonotype. This rearrangement joins TRBV6-2 or TRBV6-3 to TRBJ2-5, with D maybe TRBD1 (6 bases). V dropped 6 bases and J dropped 2 bases, with 25 bases sitting between them. The CDR3 is made up of 18 amino acids. Germline V gene sequence: CDR1 MNHEY, CDR2 SVGEGT. CDR3 region: CASSSALPYRTAQETQYF. CDR3 nucleotide sequence: TGTGCCAGCAGCTCAGCCCTCCCTTACCGGACAGCACAAGAGACCCAGTACTTC.

This clonotype has more than one count but fewer than ten. The chain combines TRBV2 with TRBJ2-7; D unresolved. V shed 8 bases and J shed 6 bases, with 11 bases lying between them. Per the germline V gene, CDR1 is SNHLY and CDR2 is FYNNEI. This CDR3 contains 11 residues. The CDR3 nucleotides are TGTGCCAGCGGCCAAACGCTCGAGCAGTACTTC. Protein: CASGQTLEQYF.

This clonotype was seen a few times. The rearrangement joins TRBV10-3 to TRBJ2-1; D tentatively fits TRBD1 or TRBD2 (5 bases each). Germline V gene lookup returns CDR1 ENHRY and CDR2 SYGVKD. Trimming took off 8 bases at V and 10 bases at J, with 15 bases between the two ends. This CDR3 spans 12 amino acids. CDR3: CAIRGSDWEQFF. The CDR3 nucleotides are TGTGCCATCCGGGGCTCTGACTGGGAGCAGTTCTTC.

In this sample, this clonotype turned up a few times. For the CDR3, the DNA is TGTGCCAGCAGTTTAGGGACTAGCGGGATCACAGATACGCAGTATTTT. Encoded protein: CASSLGTSGITDTQYF. The chain uses TRBV12-3 or TRBV12-4 and TRBJ2-3; 12 bases match TRBD2. This CDR3 spans 16 amino acids. V lost 1 base and J lost 2; bases outside the gene matches: 1.